The 14 T cell receptor beta chains below were found in one sample sequenced in a study of shared clonotypes between healthy human individuals. Data came from immunoSEQ multiplex PCR; TCRdb stores just in-frame clones and leaves some out. The sample contains about 2.1 million clones, approximately 92% of which appear only once. CD45RO-negative, CCR7-selected cells formed the naive CD8 fraction, which excluded terminally differentiated effector memory CD45RA+ cells. Specimen: naive CD8+ T cells from PBMCs. These receptor sequences come from a man younger than 35 in good health. Some clones in this sample may be carry-over from other donors' samples.

The chain joins TRBV5-1 to TRBJ2-7, with D maybe TRBD1 (5 bases). V was trimmed by 4 bases and J by 0 bases, leaving 11 bases between them. The CDR3 sequence is 14 residues long. CDR1 SGHRS and CDR2 YFSETQ come from the germline V gene. In DNA, the CDR3 is TGCGCCAGCAGCGTGGCAGGGTCCTCCTACGAGCAGTACTTC. Protein: CASSVAGSSYEQYF.

This clone appeared a single time. This CDR3 is also generated by other DNA sequences in the sample. The rearrangement uses TRBV30 and TRBJ1-2; maybe TRBD1 (5 bases). Germline V gives CDR1 GTSNPN, CDR2 SVGIG (reference sequence). The V end was cut by 0 bases, the J end by 4 bases, with 9 bases between. The CDR3 is made up of 13 amino acids. The CDR3 nucleotides read TGTGCCTGGAGTGTAACAGGTGCCTATGGCTACACCTTC. Its protein is CAWSVTGAYGYTF.

This chain uses TRBV28 with TRBJ2-7; 11 positions agree with TRBD1. The CDR3 covers 14 residues. Germline lookup yields CDR1 MDHEN and CDR2 SYDVKM. V lost 7 bases, J lost 6 bases, and 8 bases stayed unmatched. This CDR3 reads CASKEGTGGSEQYF. The CDR3 bases are TGTGCCAGCAAGGAAGGGACAGGGGGAAGCGAGCAGTACTTC.

Comments on this clone: The sample contains more than one DNA sequence encoding this CDR3. V is TRBV5-6 and J is TRBJ2-7; 8 nucleotides line up with TRBD2. CDR3 length equals 12 residues. Unmatched junction bases numbered 2, after V lost 5 bases and J lost 4 bases. The V gene's germline CDR1 is SGHDT and CDR2 YYEEEE. CDR3 DNA sequence: TGTGCCAGCAGTAGCGGGGCGTACGAGCAGTACTTC. Translating gives CASSSGAYEQYF.

V usage is TRBV7-9 and J usage is TRBJ2-5, with 8 bases matching TRBD2. J gave up 4 bases and V 1 base, and 8 bases lay outside the gene matches. Germline V gene sequence: CDR1 SEHNR, CDR2 FQNEAQ (reference sequence). The CDR3 loop spans 16 amino acids. CDR3 sequence reads: CASSLGLAGNRETQYF. In DNA, the CDR3 is TGTGCCAGCAGCTTAGGGCTAGCGGGTAATCGAGAGACCCAGTACTTC. Using reference TRBV7-9 and TRBJ2-5 for the parts outside the CDR3, the full variable domain is DTGVSQNPRHKITKRGQNVTFRCDPISEHNRLYWYRQTLGQGPEFLTYFQNEAQLEKSRLLSDRFSAERPKGSFSTLEIQRTEQGDSAMYLCASSLGLAGNRETQYFGPGTRLLVL.

This chain connects TRBV21-1 to TRBJ2-4; the table's D call of TRBD1 was not tested on the DNA. TRBV21-1 is tagged as a pseudogene. This CDR3 is built from 11 residues. CDR3 DNA: TGTGCCAGCAGCGGACAGGGCGATCAGTACTTC. Its translation is CASSGQGDQYF.

The rearrangement links TRBV19 to TRBJ1-2; D is unresolved. Trimming removed 4 bases at V and 4 bases at J, with 16 bases between. The germline gives CDR1 LNHDA, CDR2 SQIVND (reference sequence). This CDR3 has 15 residues. CDR3 in DNA: TGTGCCAGTAGTACCAACCCAGGCGAGGGCTATGGCTACACCTTC. The encoded protein is CASSTNPGEGYGYTF.

The chain combines TRBV15 with TRBJ1-2, with 7 bases aligning to TRBD1. The CDR3 spans 14 residues. CDR1 and CDR2 (germline): LNHNV, YYDKDF (reference sequence). V gave up 1 base and J gave up 7 bases; unmatched junction bases: 6. The CDR3 sequence is CATSRAEGAVGYTF. In nucleotides, the CDR3 is TGTGCCACCAGCAGAGCGGAGGGGGCGGTTGGCTACACCTTC.

The V gene is TRBV5-4, the J gene TRBJ1-1; D gene uncertain. The V and J ends lost 6 bases and 0 bases respectively, with 12 bases between them. Germline assignment: CDR1 SGHNT and CDR2 YYREEE (reference sequence). The CDR3 sequence is 14 residues long. The CDR3 loop reads CASTRDGLNTEAFF. CDR3 nucleotide sequence: TGTGCCAGCACCAGAGACGGGTTGAACACTGAAGCTTTCTTT.

This clone showed up just once. The genes are TRBV28 and TRBJ2-1, with 8 positions matching TRBD2. After removal of 4 bases from V and 10 bases from J, the junction contained 3 bases not matched to a gene. The germline gives CDR1 MDHEN, CDR2 SYDVKM. The CDR3 loop spans 12 amino acids. Here the CDR3 reads CASSYSGNEQFF. CDR3 nucleotide sequence: TGTGCCAGCAGTTATAGCGGGAACGAGCAGTTCTTC.

CDR3 nucleotide sequence: TGTGCCAGCACCACCAGGGCGGGAGTCGGAGAGACCCAGTACTTC. Amino acids: CASTTRAGVGETQYF. This chain connects TRBV28 to TRBJ2-5; TRBD2 agrees at 7 bases. The CDR3 sequence is 15 residues long. Germline lookup yields CDR1 MDHEN and CDR2 SYDVKM. The trim removed 7 bases at V and 4 bases at J, leaving 12 bases unmatched.

The chain joins TRBV5-1 to TRBJ1-1, with 9 bases fitting TRBD1. The trim removed 2 bases at V and 2 bases at J, leaving 4 bases unmatched. Germline V gene sequence: CDR1 SGHRS, CDR2 YFSETQ. The CDR3 has 15 amino acids. The CDR3 loop is CASSFDRGGNTEAFF. The DNA of the CDR3 is TGCGCCAGCAGCTTCGACAGGGGGGGCAACACTGAAGCTTTCTTT. Full variable domain (missing parts from reference TRBV5-1 and TRBJ1-1): KAGVTQTPRYLIKTRGQQVTLSCSPISGHRSVSWYQQTPGQGLQFLFEYFSETQRNKGNFPGRFSGRQFSNSRSEMNVSTLELGDSALYLCASSFDRGGNTEAFFGQGTRLTVV.

To note about this clone: The identical CDR3 is also encoded by other nucleotide sequences in the sample. This chain connects TRBV19 to TRBJ2-1; 8 positions match TRBD2. Germline V gene sequence: CDR1 LNHDA, CDR2 SQIVND (reference sequence). V was pared by 3 bases and J by 0 bases, with 4 bases of the junction left unmatched. This CDR3 is 16 amino acids long. CDR3 nucleotides: TGTGCCAGTAGTATTGGCGCGGGAGGCTCCTACAATGAGCAGTTCTTC. It translates to CASSIGAGGSYNEQFF.

With respect to this clone: This same CDR3 is encoded by further DNA sequences in the sample. The chain joins TRBV28 to TRBJ2-2, with unresolved D. The CDR3 runs to 15 residues. Germline loops: CDR1 MDHEN, CDR2 SYDVKM. Trimming cost V 1 base and J 0 bases, with 6 bases left between them. The CDR3, as DNA: TGTGCCAGCAGTTTATTAGGAGCGAACACCGGGGAGCTGTTTTTT. It translates to CASSLLGANTGELFF.